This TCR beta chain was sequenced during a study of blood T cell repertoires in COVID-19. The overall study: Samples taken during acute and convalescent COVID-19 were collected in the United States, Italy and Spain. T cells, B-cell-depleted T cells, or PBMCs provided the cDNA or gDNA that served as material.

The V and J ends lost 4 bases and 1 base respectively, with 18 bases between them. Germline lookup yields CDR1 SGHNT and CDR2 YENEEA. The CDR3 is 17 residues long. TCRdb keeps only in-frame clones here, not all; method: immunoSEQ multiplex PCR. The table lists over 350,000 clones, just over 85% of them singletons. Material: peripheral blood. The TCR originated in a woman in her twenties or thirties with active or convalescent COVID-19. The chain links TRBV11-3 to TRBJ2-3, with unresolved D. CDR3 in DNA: TGTGCCAGCAGCTCGATTGTCGTGGCTCGTCGCACAGATACGCAGTATTTT. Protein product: CASSSIVVARRTDTQYF.